What follows describes a single T cell receptor (beta chain). This clonotype was counted at least ten times. What antigen it recognizes has not been identified. Base qualities were left out, and no much larger clone turns up one base away. These data are taken from a study of regulatory T cells in long-lasting Graves disease (dated by TCRdb to the early 2020s). Regarding the study in general: Patients with newly diagnosed Graves' disease had been on antithyroid drugs for under 3 months. This study used TCR sequencing and RNA sequencing of peripheral blood to compare persistent Graves' disease patients against newly diagnosed Graves' disease patients. A total of some 35 samples underwent TCR sequencing, from about 13 patients with persistent Graves' disease and 20 or so patients with newly diagnosed Graves' disease. The study took place in China and was registered as a clinical trial. Broader findings and caveats from the paper: Persistent disease showed preferential use of TRBV28, TRBJ1-2 and TRBJ2-5, whereas newly diagnosed disease favored TRBV20-1 and TRBJ2-1. Because the primary lesion, thyroid tissue, could not be accessed, the study looked at peripheral blood alone. Sequencing and analysis were restricted to the TCR beta chain. A larger number of public clonotypes was shared among persistent patients (under 3,000) than among newly diagnosed patients (roughly 970). Compared with newly diagnosed patients, patients with persistent Graves' disease had lower TCR Shannon entropy and fewer highly expanded clones, which suggests clonal expansion. As a limitation, the authors acknowledged that the small sample size may reduce accuracy.

V lost 6 bases and J lost 7 bases; the stretch between them is 6 bases long. The CDR3, from cysteine to phenylalanine, totals 11 residues. Just the 33-base CDR3 DNA is kept, in frame starting at base 1. Reading the label with the study, this specimen's time point is: newly diagnosed GD, antithyroid drugs for less than 3 months. RNA was extracted from PBMCs in TRIzol for both TCR sequencing and RNA sequencing. The diagnosis of Graves' disease followed American Thyroid Association guidelines. Recruitment of patients was carried out at an endocrinology department in Xi'an, China. Each patient gave 9 to 10 milliliters of peripheral blood, collected in an EDTA anticoagulant tube. Ficoll Paque Plus density gradient separation was used to isolate PBMCs, and no additional T cell sorting was done. An Agilent 2100 Bioanalyzer and agarose gel were used to check RNA quality, and a NanoDrop 2000 was used to measure RNA concentration.

Library preparation was by multiplex PCR. The run used an Illumina HiSeq 4000. TCR beta libraries were built with iRepertoire HTBI primers and Arm-PCR amplification of CDR3 regions. Before sequencing, the PCR products went through gel purification. Concerning the study's data processing: Gene usage analysis of CDR3 amino acid clonotypes relied on the 62 TRBV and 14 TRBJ segments identified across samples. Filtered high-quality paired reads were merged into contigs using COPE and FqMerger. BLAST was used to align contigs to IMGT TRBV, TRBD and TRBJ reference genes, and CDR3 was defined according to IMGT. Any clonotype with a frequency above 0.1% was counted as a highly expanded clone. Shannon entropy was used to measure repertoire diversity, and the Gini coefficient was used to measure V-J evenness. Public clonotypes were defined as clonotypes shared by more than one individual. TCRdb trimmed the raw reads at Q25, called clones with MiXCR and kept productive beta chains. Duplicate CDR3 protein sequences are folded into a single record with the most common DNA and genes. The V and J calls reflect TCRdb's pipeline rather than the authors' work. This sample has 580,000 or so distinct CDR3 sequences in its table, and about 16% of those were observed once. Of the sample, about 12% falls within the top ten clones.

Separately, the same data were catalogued under a study of T cells in Graves' hyperthyroidism and ophthalmopathy. Per that second paper: A patient counted as having stable Graves' hyperthyroidism if no progression to ophthalmopathy occurred over 18 months of follow-up. Hyperthyroidism patients were aged 18 to 65 years and newly diagnosed, with disease duration of less than 2 months. Exclusion was applied to patients with uncontrolled infections, other autoimmune diseases, pregnancy or lactation. Diagnoses were based on clinical symptoms, serum thyroxine and TRAb, thyroid ultrasound and orbital computed tomography. For the first round of RT-PCR on the TCR CDR3, the HTBI primer set was used together with the Qiagen OneStep RT-PCR kit. Blood samples also contained most of the expanded thyroid clonotypes (frequency above 0.001), which suggests that blood repertoires may reflect thyroid immune responses. A model built on a 13 V-J signature distinguished ophthalmopathy from stable hyperthyroidism, reaching approximately 89% sensitivity and 81.08% specificity in cross-validation and 80%/75% in testing. In validation, the model predicted progression to ophthalmopathy a median of about 6.5 months before onset, with roughly 68% sensitivity and 72.22% specificity. TCR V-J signatures able to tell the groups apart were searched for in a discovery cohort of 90 to 100 patients, of whom fewer than 45 had Graves' ophthalmopathy and 57 had stable Graves' hyperthyroidism. Whether ophthalmopathy could be predicted prospectively was tested in an independent validation cohort made up of 18 to 20 hyperthyroidism patients plus 17 patients who later progressed to ophthalmopathy. The roughly 91 discovery patients were randomly divided into training and test sets at a 7:3 ratio. The study also compared thyroid tissue and blood T-cell repertoires from several Graves' hyperthyroidism patients. After blood sampling, hyperthyroidism patients were treated with methimazole at a starting dose of 30 mg daily, and ophthalmopathy patients were treated with high-dose intravenous methylprednisolone. Libraries were constructed in a second round of multiplex PCR, after which size selection and purification were carried out. Libraries were sequenced paired-end with 100 bp reads on an Illumina HiSeq2000. SOAPnuke was used to process the raw data, with reads discarded if the reads contained adapters or uncalled bases, had a mean Phred below 15, or lacked an exact constant-primer or identifier match. High-quality paired reads were merged using COPE v1.2.5, and each unique nucleotide sequence was defined as a clonotype. Clonotypes were aligned to IMGT TRBV, TRBD and TRBJ reference segments using MiTCR v1.1. Only V-J combinations with frequency above 0.0001, covering about 99% of repertoires, were analysed. The TCS score was defined as F50 (clonal expansion) divided by E x V (chaos), with BLOSUM62-based TCRdist calculated between CDR3 peptides within each V-J. Welch's t-statistics and random forest reduced roughly 530 V-J features to 13, which were used in a naive Bayes classifier (R e1071). Sample size was not statistically predetermined, and blinding of investigators to group allocation was not performed. TCR Vbeta CDR3 sequencing of approximately 140 peripheral blood samples (over 40 ophthalmopathy, about 74 hyperthyroidism and some 17 progressor patients) is reported in the paper.

This specimen was peripheral blood mononuclear cells (PBMCs), taken at new diagnosis, from a patient treated with antithyroid drugs. This TCR derives from a man aged 18 to 30 with Graves disease. Donor details come from another sample of the same person, matched by shared clones. The rearranged chain carries TRBV12-3 or TRBV12-4 and TRBJ1-4; a tentative D call is TRBD1 (5 bases match). The CDR3 reads as follows: CASSTGEKLFF. The DNA sequence is as follows: TGTGCCAGCAGCACAGGTGAAAAACTGTTTTTT.